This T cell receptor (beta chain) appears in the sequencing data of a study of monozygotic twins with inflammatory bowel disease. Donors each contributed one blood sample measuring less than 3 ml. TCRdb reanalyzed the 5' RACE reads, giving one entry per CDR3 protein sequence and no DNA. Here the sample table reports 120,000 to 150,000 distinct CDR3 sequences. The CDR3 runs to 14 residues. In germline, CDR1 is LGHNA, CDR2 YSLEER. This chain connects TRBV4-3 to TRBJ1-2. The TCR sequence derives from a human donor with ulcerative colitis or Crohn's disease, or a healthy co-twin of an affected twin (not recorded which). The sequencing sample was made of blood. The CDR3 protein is CASSQVPSTGGYTF.